This TCR beta chain emerged from a study of cytomegalovirus exposure and HLA in healthy donors. TCRdb's table, derived via immunoSEQ multiplex PCR, lists solely in-frame clones and lacks some. The sample shows 55,000 to 75,000 clones, over 80% of them seen only once. Separate from the approximately 700-subject first cohort was the approximately 130-subject validation cohort, to which the donors belonged. There are 16 residues in the CDR3. Trimming at V came to 4 bases and at J to 2 bases, leaving 8 bases not matched to a gene. Germline V gene data show CDR1 as SGDLS and CDR2 as YYNGEE. The gene calls are TRBV9 and TRBJ2-1; 8 bases fit TRBD2. The source is a man younger than 30 in good health and CMV-seronegative. Specimen: PBMCs. The CDR3 DNA is TGTGCCAGCAGCTTCCGAAGCGGGGGTACCTACAATGAGCAGTTCTTC. This translates into CASSFRSGGTYNEQFF.